One sample yielded the 5 T cell receptor beta chains listed below, sequenced in a study of cytomegalovirus exposure and HLA in healthy donors. In the PCR, 60 Vbeta and 13 Jbeta primers were used. Clones were sequenced by immunoSEQ multiplex PCR, and TCRdb holds only the in-frame ones, with some missing. The repertoire includes roughly 160,000 clones, around 80% of them detected once, and more than 1% sits in the top ten. The specimen sequenced was PBMCs. The receptors come from a boy between 2 and 10 years old in good health and CMV-seronegative.

The chain is built from TRBV29-1 and TRBJ2-3; D gene uncertain. Looked up from germline, CDR1 is SQVTM and CDR2 is ANQGSEA. The CDR3 totals 13 residues. V was trimmed by 3 bases and J by 0 bases, leaving 7 bases between them. CDR3 DNA: TGCAGCGTTGAGGCACCTAGCACAGATACGCAGTATTTT. Translated: CSVEAPSTDTQYF.

The V and J genes are TRBV7-9 and TRBJ1-4; TRBD1 matches at 7 bases. From germline, CDR1 is SEHNR and CDR2 FQNEAQ (reference sequence). Losses at the gene ends were 1 base for V and 6 bases for J; bases not matched to a gene: 5. The CDR3 extends over 15 amino acids. In DNA, the CDR3 is TGTGCCAGCAGCTTAGTAGGCAGGGGGGATGAAAAACTGTTTTTT. Protein product: CASSLVGRGDEKLFF.

The rearrangement joins TRBV11-2 to TRBJ2-5, with 13 bases matching TRBD2. Germline assignment: CDR1 SGHAT and CDR2 FQNNGV. This CDR3 spans 15 amino acids. Germline trimming cut 5 bases from V and 3 bases from J; bases unmatched to any gene: 3. The CDR3 sequence is CASSLGLAGKETQYF. CDR3 nucleotides: TGTGCCAGCAGCCTGGGACTAGCGGGGAAAGAGACCCAGTACTTC.

The chain carries TRBV5-1 and TRBJ2-2; perhaps TRBD2 as D (5 bases). Trimming removed 0 bases at V and 6 bases at J, with 12 bases between. CDR3 length: 15 amino acids. Per the germline V gene, CDR1 is SGHRS and CDR2 is YFSETQ. Here the CDR3 reads CASSLGQFGAGELFF. The CDR3 region has the DNA TGCGCCAGCAGCTTGGGGCAGTTCGGGGCCGGGGAGCTGTTTTTT.

This chain links TRBV5-1 with TRBJ2-5; 8 positions match TRBD2. The V gene end was trimmed by 1 base and the J gene end by 5 bases; junction bases not matched to a gene: 10. CDR1 and CDR2 from the germline V gene are SGHRS and YFSETQ. The CDR3 consists of 16 residues. The CDR3 here is CASSLTGAGLGETQYF. In DNA, the CDR3 is TGCGCCAGCAGCTTGACCGGGGCGGGACTAGGGGAGACCCAGTACTTC.